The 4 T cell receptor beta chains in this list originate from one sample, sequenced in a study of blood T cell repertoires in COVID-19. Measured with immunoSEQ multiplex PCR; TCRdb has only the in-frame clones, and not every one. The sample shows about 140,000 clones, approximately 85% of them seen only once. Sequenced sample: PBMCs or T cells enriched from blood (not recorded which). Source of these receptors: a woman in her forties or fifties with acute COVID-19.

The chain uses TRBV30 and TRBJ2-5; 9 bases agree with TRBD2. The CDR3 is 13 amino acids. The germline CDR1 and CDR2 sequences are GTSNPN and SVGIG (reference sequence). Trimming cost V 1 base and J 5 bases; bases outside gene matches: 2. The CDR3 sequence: CAWSGAGGETQYF. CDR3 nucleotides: TGTGCCTGGAGTGGGGCGGGAGGGGAGACCCAGTACTTC.

The CDR3 DNA reads TGTGCCAGCAGTTACCTCCGCCCCACGGGGAATGAGCAGTTCTTC. Its translation: CASSYLRPTGNEQFF. The chain employs TRBV6-2 or TRBV6-3 and TRBJ2-1, with a tentative D call TRBD2 (5 bases). The CDR3 is made up of 15 amino acids. CDR1 and CDR2 from the germline V gene are MNHEY and SVGEGT. Deletions cut 2 bases from V and 7 bases from J, with 15 bases between.

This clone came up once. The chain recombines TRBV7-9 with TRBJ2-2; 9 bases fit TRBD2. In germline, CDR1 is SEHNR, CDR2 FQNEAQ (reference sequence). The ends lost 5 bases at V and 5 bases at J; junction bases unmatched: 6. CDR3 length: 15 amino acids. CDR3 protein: CASSPSLAGTGELFF. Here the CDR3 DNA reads TGTGCCAGCAGCCCTAGCCTAGCGGGGACCGGGGAGCTGTTTTTT.

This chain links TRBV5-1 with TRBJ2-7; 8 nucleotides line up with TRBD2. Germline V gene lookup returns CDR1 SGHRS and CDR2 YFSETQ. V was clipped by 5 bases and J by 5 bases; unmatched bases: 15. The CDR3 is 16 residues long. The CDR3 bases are TGCGCCAGCAGAGGGGCGGGAGGACTACAGGGAGACGAGCAGTACTTC. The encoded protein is CASRGAGGLQGDEQYF. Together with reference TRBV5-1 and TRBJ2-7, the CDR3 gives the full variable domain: KAGVTQTPRYLIKTRGQQVTLSCSPISGHRSVSWYQQTPGQGLQFLFEYFSETQRNKGNFPGRFSGRQFSNSRSEMNVSTLELGDSALYLCASRGAGGLQGDEQYFGPGTRLTVT.